Listed here are 12 T cell receptor beta chains from one sample, sequenced in a study of vaccination and CD4 T cells after COVID-19. Their antigen targets remain unknown. Sequencing of the DNA from cultured CD4+ T cells was carried out with the Oncomine TCR Beta short-read assay. A single record per CDR3 protein comes from TCRdb applying MiXCR to the PCR reads. The table lists about 16,000 distinct CDR3 sequences, less than 35% of them singletons, with roughly 15% in the top ten. Described treatment: roughly 10-day PBMC culture with coronavirus spike peptide pools or control peptides (ViraFEST assay). Sequenced input: cultured CD4+ T cells from blood. All receptors come from a human donor with COVID-19.

V is TRBV19 and J is TRBJ2-2; D gene ambiguous. CDR1 is LNHDA, CDR2 SQIVND, per germline (reference sequence). Deletions cut 3 bases from V and 1 base from J, with 6 bases between. This CDR3 has 14 residues. The CDR3 here is CASSIPGNTGELFF. As DNA, the CDR3 is TGTGCCAGTAGTATCCCTGGGAACACCGGGGAGCTGTTTTTT.

The table lists this clonotype with a few counts. In DNA form, the CDR3 reads TGTGCCAGCAGCTTAGCGCAGGGGGGAGGTGGCAATCAGCCCCAGCATTTT. The encoded protein is CASSLAQGGGGNQPQHF. The J gene is TRBJ1-5, the V gene TRBV7-2; 7 bases are a match to TRBD1. The length of the CDR3 is 17 residues. From germline, CDR1 is SGHTA and CDR2 FQGNSA. Germline trimming cut 0 bases from V and 2 bases from J; bases unmatched to any gene: 7.

The chain links TRBV25-1 to TRBJ1-2; a possible D gene is TRBD1 (5 bases). CDR1 is MGHDK, CDR2 SYGVNS, per germline. V was cut by 8 bases and J by 4 bases, with 14 bases left in between. The CDR3 is 13 amino acids. The CDR3 nucleotides read TGTGCCAGCGAGAGGGGTTTAGGCTATGGCTACACCTTC. It yields the protein CASERGLGYGYTF.

The J gene is TRBJ2-4, the V gene TRBV6-2 or TRBV6-3; 8 positions match TRBD2. The CDR3 has 15 amino acids. The V segment lost 6 bases and the J segment 5 bases; nucleotides outside the gene matches: 9. The germline gives CDR1 MNHEY, CDR2 SVGEGT. The chain's CDR3 is CASSHTAGGENIQYF. The CDR3, as DNA: TGTGCCAGCAGCCATACGGCGGGGGGAGAAAACATTCAGTACTTC.

Only a few counts were recorded for this clonotype. The chain links TRBV5-4 to TRBJ1-1; 9 nucleotides match TRBD1. J was trimmed by 9 bases and V by 0 bases; bases with no gene match: 3. CDR1 is SGHNT, CDR2 YYREEE, per germline (reference sequence). CDR3 length: 13 amino acids. In nucleotides, the CDR3 is TGTGCCAGCAGCTTGGGGGGGACAGGGAAAGCTTTCTTT. Translated, it gives CASSLGGTGKAFF.

The genes are TRBV6-1 and TRBJ2-1; a possible D gene is TRBD1 (5 bases). Between the trimmed V and J ends, which lost 0 bases and 5 bases, there was a span of 17 bases. Germline V gene lookup returns CDR1 MNHNS and CDR2 SASEGT. CDR3 length: 17 residues. The CDR3 loop is CASSEAPQVQRHNEQFF. DNA of the CDR3: TGTGCCAGCAGTGAAGCCCCACAGGTCCAGAGACACAATGAGCAGTTCTTC.

The chain combines TRBV12-3 or TRBV12-4 with TRBJ1-5; 8 bases fit TRBD1. The CDR3 extends over 15 amino acids. V lost 4 bases, J lost 0 bases, and 2 bases stayed unmatched. CDR3 sequence reads: CASSSRGHSNQPQHF. DNA of the CDR3: TGTGCCAGCAGTTCCAGGGGGCATAGCAATCAGCCCCAGCATTTT.

This clonotype turned up a few times. The chain combines TRBV7-3 with TRBJ1-3; D not certain. The V end lost 4 bases, the J end lost 2 bases, and 12 bases lay between the germline ends. This CDR3 has 15 residues. CDR1 and CDR2 from the germline V gene are SGHTA and FQGTGA. The CDR3 here is CASSCRKVPGNTIYF. Written as DNA, the CDR3 is TGTGCCAGCAGCTGTCGTAAGGTCCCTGGAAACACCATATATTTT.

This chain joins TRBV19 and TRBJ2-5; D remains ambiguous. The V end was cut by 3 bases, the J end by 2 bases, with 7 bases between. The germline V gene encodes CDR1 LNHDA and CDR2 SQIVND (reference sequence). This CDR3 region has 13 residues. This chain's CDR3 is CASSIRVQETQYF. DNA for the CDR3: TGTGCCAGTAGTATCAGAGTTCAAGAGACCCAGTACTTC. The full variable domain, rest sourced from reference TRBV19 and TRBJ2-5, is DGGITQSPKYLFRKEGQNVTLSCEQNLNHDAMYWYRQDPGQGLRLIYYSQIVNDFQKGDIAEGYSVSREKKESFPLTVTSAQKNPTAFYLCASSIRVQETQYFGPGTRLLVL.

The gene calls are TRBV6-2 or TRBV6-3 and TRBJ1-1; tentative D call: TRBD1 (5 bases). With 0 bases removed from V and 4 bases from J, the gap between germline ends came to 12 bases. Germline V lookup: CDR1 MNHEY, CDR2 SVGEGT. The CDR3 spans 15 residues. As DNA, the CDR3 is TGTGCCAGCAGTTACTCGGCGGGGGGTGGCACTGAAGCTTTCTTT. This encodes CASSYSAGGGTEAFF.

This chain joins TRBV20-1 and TRBJ1-6, with D uncertain. Germline V CDR1 and CDR2: DFQATT, SNEGSKA (reference sequence). V gave up 6 bases and J gave up 0 bases, with 15 bases separating them. This CDR3 contains 16 residues. The CDR3 DNA follows: TGCAGTGCCATCCCCGGGGTGAGCTCCTATAATTCACCCCTCCACTTT. This gives the protein CSAIPGVSSYNSPLHF.

The chain employs TRBV5-1 and TRBJ2-7; D is unresolved. Per germline, CDR1 SGHRS and CDR2 YFSETQ. The CDR3 has 13 residues. The ends were cut back, 0 bases at V and 3 bases at J, with 7 bases in the middle. CDR3 nucleotides: TGCGCCAGCAGCTTGGTGGCAGACTACGAGCAGTACTTC. Protein product: CASSLVADYEQYF.